This TCR beta chain was captured in a study of blood T cell repertoires in COVID-19. Using immunoSEQ multiplex PCR, the repertoire was profiled, and TCRdb retains in-frame clones only, with some absent. The sample gives 150,000 to 250,000 clones, around four fifths of which show up once; 6.9% is in the top ten. The length of the CDR3 is 13 residues. V lost 3 bases, J lost 5 bases, and 7 bases lay in between. A word on this clone: Distinct nucleotide sequences in the sample also encode this CDR3.

This TCR derives from a human donor with acute or convalescent COVID-19. The donor label of this sample is uncertain. The sample comprised peripheral blood. The V call is TRBV12-3 or TRBV12-4, the J call TRBJ2-2; D perhaps matches TRBD1 (6 bases). The CDR3 spells CASSFQGTGELFF. DNA of the CDR3: TGTGCCAGCAGTTTTCAGGGGACCGGGGAGCTGTTTTTT.